One and the same sample provided the 19 T cell receptor beta chains below, sequenced in a study of blood T cells in healthy people across ages. Next came a second PCR, run for about 6 to 11 cycles, which used a sample-barcoded 5' primer along with a J-beta primer mix. TCRdb used MiXCR to reprocess the 5' RACE reads, holding one entry per CDR3 protein. This sample has about 680,000 distinct CDR3 sequences, with around 48% found just once. The sequencing input was blood. The receptors come from a woman aged 60-70 years in good health.

DNA for the CDR3: TGCGCCAGCAGCTCCACCGGGACTAGCGGGTTTGAGCAGTTCTTC. Translation gives CASSSTGTSGFEQFF. The J gene is TRBJ2-1, the V gene TRBV5-1; TRBD2 agrees at 12 bases. CDR3 length equals 15 residues. The V gene's germline CDR1 is SGHRS and CDR2 YFSETQ. J lost 9 bases, V lost 3 bases, and 7 bases had no gene match.

CDR3 residues: CASSVGGDNYNEQFF. The CDR3 coding sequence is TGTGCCAGCAGCGTAGGAGGGGACAACTACAATGAGCAGTTCTTC. V is TRBV9 and J is TRBJ2-1; D is possibly TRBD1 (6 bases). Germline V gene sequence: CDR1 SGDLS, CDR2 YYNGEE. The CDR3 totals 15 residues. The V and J ends lost 0 bases and 3 bases respectively, with 10 bases between them.

Only a few counts were recorded for this clonotype. This chain connects TRBV9 to TRBJ2-7; D may be TRBD1 or TRBD2 (5 bases each). Germline V lookup: CDR1 SGDLS, CDR2 YYNGEE. With 0 bases removed from V and 0 bases from J, the gap between germline ends came to 13 bases. CDR3 length: 16 residues. The CDR3 DNA reads TGTGCCAGCAGCGTAGCCGCGGTGGGGGACTCCTACGAGCAGTACTTC. Residues: CASSVAAVGDSYEQYF. Complete variable domain (other parts from reference TRBV9 and TRBJ2-7): DSGVTQTPKHLITATGQRVTLRCSPRSGDLSVYWYQQSLDQGLQFLIQYYNGEERAKGNILERFSAQQFPDLHSELNLSSLELGDSALYFCASSVAAVGDSYEQYFGPGTRLTVT.

This clonotype was seen only a few times. This chain connects TRBV20-1 to TRBJ2-5; D is perhaps TRBD1 (6 bases). CDR3 length: 10 residues. V dropped 6 bases and J dropped 13 bases, with 15 bases sitting between them. From germline, CDR1 is DFQATT and CDR2 SNEGSKA (reference sequence). The CDR3 loop is CSAVGTGLYF. CDR3 bases: TGCAGTGCCGTGGGCACAGGGTTGTACTTC.

A note on this clonotype: A much bigger clone sits one base away, suggesting this may be a read error. The V and J genes are TRBV20-1 and TRBJ2-7; TRBD2 aligns across 8 bases. The CDR3 extends over 17 amino acids. Germline assignment: CDR1 DFQATT and CDR2 SNEGSKA (reference sequence). CDR3 in amino acids: CSDRDGGPGGASYEQYF. In DNA form, the CDR3 reads TGCAGTGATAGAGATGGGGGGCCGGGGGGGGCCTCCTACGAGCAGTACTTC.

The rearrangement uses TRBV20-1 and TRBJ1-1, with TRBD1 as a possible D gene (5 bases). The germline CDR1 and CDR2 sequences are DFQATT and SNEGSKA (reference sequence). The germline V and J ends were trimmed by 4 bases and 0 bases, with 15 bases remaining between them. The CDR3 is made up of 15 amino acids. CDR3 coding DNA: TGCAGTGCTAAAAGATCGGACAACCTGAACACTGAAGCTTTCTTT. Amino acids: CSAKRSDNLNTEAFF.

The chain recombines TRBV6-2 or TRBV6-3 with TRBJ2-1; D unresolved. The CDR3 consists of 16 residues. The V end was cut by 5 bases, the J end by 3 bases, with 17 bases between. From germline, CDR1 is MNHEY and CDR2 SVGEGT. CDR3 amino acids: CASSPIEAQYYNEQFF. Written as DNA, the CDR3 is TGTGCCAGCAGTCCTATAGAGGCACAATACTACAATGAGCAGTTCTTC.

The chain links TRBV6-2 or TRBV6-3 to TRBJ2-7, with 7 bases that match TRBD2. CDR3 size: 14 residues. Losses at the gene ends were 8 bases for V and 3 bases for J; bases not matched to a gene: 10. Germline values: CDR1 MNHEY, CDR2 SVGEGT. The CDR3 region has the DNA TGTGCCAGCGGAGAGACTAGCAGCTACTACGAGCAGTACTTC. It specifies CASGETSSYYEQYF.

The V call is TRBV20-1, the J call TRBJ2-7; D gene ambiguous. Trimming shortened V by 3 bases and J by 5 bases, and 11 bases separated the two germline ends. The CDR3 sequence is 12 residues long. Germline CDR1 reads DFQATT; CDR2 reads SNEGSKA (reference sequence). The CDR3 DNA reads TGCAGTGCTAGGAGAAGCGCGGACGAGCAGTACTTC. Protein sequence: CSARRSADEQYF.

The CDR3 DNA reads as TGTGCCAGCAGTTACCAGGGGTGGGTTGCAGATACGCAGTATTTT. Its translation is CASSYQGWVADTQYF. The chain links TRBV6-6 to TRBJ2-3; the D gene is possibly TRBD1 (6 bases). V lost 2 bases, J lost 4 bases, and 13 bases lay in between. The CDR3 covers 15 residues. The V gene's germline CDR1 is MNHNY and CDR2 SVGAGI (reference sequence).

V usage is TRBV4-3 and J usage is TRBJ2-2; possibly TRBD2 for D (5 bases). Germline assignment: CDR1 LGHNA and CDR2 YSLEER. The V end was cut by 3 bases, the J end by 5 bases, with 13 bases between. The CDR3 consists of 15 residues. The CDR3 region has the DNA TGCGCCAGCAGCCAGAGCGGTATCGGTACCGGGGAGCTGTTTTTT. This translates into CASSQSGIGTGELFF.

This clonotype has a count of ten or more. V usage is TRBV27 and J usage is TRBJ2-5; no reliable D call. The CDR3 covers 11 residues. Trimming stripped 6 bases from V and 5 bases from J, with 7 bases between. From germline, CDR1 is MNHEY and CDR2 SMNVEV (reference sequence). Here the CDR3 reads CASRVGETQYF. The CDR3 nucleotides are TGTGCCAGCAGAGTTGGGGAGACCCAGTACTTC.

The chain carries TRBV11-2 and TRBJ2-5; D call uncertain. The CDR3 totals 13 residues. CDR1 is SGHAT, CDR2 FQNNGV, per germline. V lost 4 bases and J 5 bases, leaving 11 bases between the germline ends. The DNA for the CDR3 is TGTGCCAGCAGCTCCCCCGGGCCCGAGACCCAGTACTTC. It is translated as CASSSPGPETQYF.

A word on this clonotype: This may come from a read error, since a much larger clone is one base off. V gene TRBV7-2 combines with J gene TRBJ1-2, with a tentative D call TRBD1 (5 bases). Trimming left V 5 bases short and J 3 bases short, with 10 bases between. Per germline, CDR1 SGHTA and CDR2 FQGNSA. The CDR3 extends over 13 amino acids. CDR3 in amino acids: CASSPDKDYGYTF. The CDR3 DNA sequence: TGTGCCAGCAGCCCGGACAAGGACTATGGCTACACCTTC.

CDR3 coding DNA: TGTGCCAGCAGGCGAGCGGGAGACAATGAGCAGTACTTC. This encodes CASRRAGDNEQYF. This rearrangement joins TRBV27 to TRBJ2-1; 8 positions agree with TRBD2. The J call may be in error: the DNA end matches TRBJ2-7 better. Looked up from germline, CDR1 is MNHEY and CDR2 is SMNVEV (reference sequence). This CDR3 has 13 amino acids.

This clonotype has just a few counts. This chain uses TRBV12-3 or TRBV12-4 with TRBJ2-1; 9 positions agree with TRBD1. J gave up 7 bases and V 7 bases, and 5 bases lay outside the gene matches. The CDR3 totals 13 residues. CDR3 amino acids: CASILTGGNEQFF. In nucleotides, the CDR3 is TGTGCCAGCATTCTGACAGGGGGAAATGAGCAGTTCTTC.

The rearrangement links TRBV7-8 to TRBJ2-7; D not resolved. Germline V lookup: CDR1 SGHVS, CDR2 FQNEAQ. There are 13 residues in the CDR3. The ends were cut back, 1 base at V and 3 bases at J, with 7 bases in the middle. The CDR3 loop is CASSLERDYEQYF. CDR3 nucleotides: TGTGCCAGCAGCTTAGAGAGAGACTACGAGCAGTACTTC.

In its sample, this clonotype was seen many times. The CDR3 sequence is CSVEVSISGRVNEQYF. For the CDR3, the DNA is TGCAGCGTTGAAGTTTCCATAAGCGGGAGGGTTAATGAGCAGTACTTC. The genes are TRBV29-1 and TRBJ2-5, with 10 positions matching TRBD2. The CDR3 consists of 16 residues. The V gene's germline CDR1 is SQVTM and CDR2 ANQGSEA. V lost 1 base, J lost 11 bases, and 16 bases stayed unmatched.

Concerning this clonotype: One base away lies a much larger clone, so this may be a sequencing read error. The V gene is TRBV7-9, the J gene TRBJ2-5, with D perhaps matching TRBD2 (6 bases). This CDR3 has 15 amino acids. Germline assignment: CDR1 SEHNR and CDR2 FQNEAQ (reference sequence). The CDR3 reads CAGSLVSGRRETQYF. CDR3 DNA: TGTGCCGGCAGCTTAGTCTCAGGGAGGAGAGAGACCCAGTACTTC.